This record covers a single TCR beta chain. This CDR3 has 16 amino acids. Germline V gene sequence: CDR1 MNHEY, CDR2 SMNVEV (reference sequence). Trimming took 2 bases from V and 7 from J; bases not matched to a gene: 7. This record comes from a study of OX40 agonist ivuxolimab in advanced cancers. TCRdb's table, derived via immunoSEQ multiplex PCR, lists solely in-frame clones and lacks some. Among some 86,000 clones listed, about 91% were seen once. The input for sequencing was CD4+ or CD8+ T cells sorted from blood, taken in a trial of the OX40 agonist ivuxolimab. The TCR comes from an adult with an advanced solid tumor such as melanoma, head and neck, liver or kidney cancer. The chain recombines TRBV27 with TRBJ2-3, with 12 nucleotides matching TRBD2. The CDR3 sequence: CASSLLTSGRPNTQYF. CDR3 nucleotide sequence: TGTGCCAGCAGTTTACTAACTAGCGGGAGGCCTAATACGCAGTATTTT.